The present entry profiles one T cell receptor (beta chain) with its context. V was cut by 6 bases and J by 7 bases, with 9 bases left in between. Germline CDR1 PRHDT, CDR2 FYEKMQ (reference sequence). The CDR3 has 11 residues. This entry belongs to a study of T-cell reconstitution after alpha-beta-depleted transplantation in children. The authors prepared the TCRbeta library with unique molecular identifiers. TCRdb recomputed calls from the PCR reads with MiXCR, one row per CDR3 protein. The sample includes about 360,000 distinct CDR3 sequences, roughly 15% seen only once; the top ten take around 4%.

This receptor was obtained from a human donor who donated a stem cell graft to a child with Fanconi anemia. The rearrangement joins TRBV13 to TRBJ1-1, with a tentative D call TRBD1 (5 bases). The starting material was PBMCs, obtained from the stem cell graft. The CDR3 nucleotides read TGTGCCAGCAGTCGGGGCGTTGAAGCTTTCTTT. It codes for CASSRGVEAFF.